This T cell receptor beta chain was observed in a study of T-cell memory formation after mild COVID-19. TCRdb re-called the 5' RACE reads with MiXCR, one entry per CDR3 protein. The table has a few hundred thousand distinct CDR3 sequences, around 27% seen once; the top ten hold about 13%. Findings and limits, study-wide: The authors did not confirm SARS-CoV-2 specificity of second-wave clones peaking day 37.

In regard to this clonotype: Its antigen remains unknown.

The sequence came from an adult woman who had mild COVID-19 (a few samples of this study predate the infection). Cell type and time point are not known. The sequenced material came from PBMCs or a T cell subset sorted from them (not recorded which).

The CDR3: CASGPGGRDTEAFF. The DNA of the CDR3 is TGCGCCAGCGGCCCGGGGGGGCGGGACACTGAAGCTTTCTTT. The V call is TRBV5-1, the J call TRBJ1-1; D perhaps matches TRBD1 (6 bases). V dropped 7 bases and J dropped 3 bases, with 16 bases sitting between them. Germline V lookup: CDR1 SGHRS, CDR2 YFSETQ. This CDR3 contains 14 residues.